These T cell receptor beta chains were read from a single sample in a study of T-cell reconstitution after alpha-beta-depleted transplantation in children. TCRdb fed the PCR reads into MiXCR, producing one record per CDR3 protein. The data show about 400,000 distinct CDR3 sequences, 16% seen once. This material consisted of PBMCs, mostly from graft donor cells, taken 360 days after TCRalphabeta/CD19-depleted stem cell transplant. The receptors derive from a boy less than two years old who had a stem cell transplant for Wiskott-Aldrich syndrome, so the T cells may come from the graft donor. Each CDR3 is given with its conserved first and last residue. The D gene is left open where the match is weak. Expanded clones get a size class; other rows say once, few or many, or leave the size out.

v_call,cdr3_length,d_call,clone_size,j_call,cdr3_aa,cdr3_nt
TRBV10-3,19,TRBD2,NA,TRBJ2-5,CAISEIISGLAGSQETQYF,TGTGCCATCAGTGAAATCATCTCGGGACTAGCGGGGTCACAAGAGACCCAGTACTTC
TRBV2,17,TRBD1,NA,TRBJ2-2,CASSTGTVVLNTGELFF,TGTGCCAGCAGTACCGGGACAGTAGTCTTGAACACCGGGGAGCTGTTTTTT
TRBV3-1,16,NA,few,TRBJ2-2,CASSPRGPLNTGELFF,TGTGCCAGCAGCCCACGGGGACCTCTGAACACCGGGGAGCTGTTTTTT
TRBV12-3/TRBV12-4,13,TRBD1,once,TRBJ2-5,CASSGQGWGTQYF,TGTGCCAGCAGTGGACAGGGTTGGGGGACCCAGTACTTC
TRBV2,14,NA,NA,TRBJ2-7,CASSVFPGIYEQYF,TGTGCCAGCAGTGTTTTCCCGGGGATTTACGAGCAGTACTTC
TRBV20-1,14,NA,NA,TRBJ2-1,CSARVTSSYNEQFF,TGCAGTGCTAGAGTGACGAGCTCCTACAATGAGCAGTTCTTC
TRBV28,13,NA,few,TRBJ2-1,CASSRLLYNEQFF,TGTGCCAGCAGTCGACTTCTCTACAATGAGCAGTTCTTC
TRBV18,13,NA,few,TRBJ2-7,CASSPRDIYEQYF,TGTGCCAGCTCACCCCGAGACATTTACGAGCAGTACTTC
TRBV6-5,13,NA,NA,TRBJ2-5,CASSSLWEETQYF,TGTGCCAGCAGTTCCCTTTGGGAAGAGACCCAGTACTTC
TRBV20-1,18,TRBD2,NA,TRBJ2-1,CSARDIKSRDYPYNEQFF,TGCAGTGCTAGAGATATAAAATCTCGGGACTATCCCTACAATGAGCAGTTCTTC
TRBV6-5,18,NA,NA,TRBJ2-5,CASSYSGAGGVSGGTQYF,TGTGCCAGCAGTTACTCAGGGGCAGGGGGCGTCAGCGGGGGGACCCAGTACTTC
TRBV10-1,14,TRBD2,few,TRBJ2-7,CASSEAGLAGKQYF,TGCGCCAGCAGTGAAGCCGGACTAGCGGGAAAGCAGTACTTC
TRBV12-3/TRBV12-4,17,TRBD1,few,TRBJ2-4,CASSSRRQGETKNIQYF,TGTGCCAGCAGTTCCCGCCGACAGGGCGAGACCAAAAACATTCAGTACTTC
TRBV20-1,15,NA,NA,TRBJ2-5,CSAKERASSKETQYF,TGCAGTGCAAAAGAGCGGGCTAGCTCCAAAGAGACCCAGTACTTC
TRBV20-1,13,NA,NA,TRBJ2-7,CSARPLTGREQYF,TGCAGTGCTAGACCTTTGACAGGGAGGGAGCAGTACTTC
TRBV6-1,15,NA,few,TRBJ2-7,CASSARDTNSYEQYF,TGTGCCAGCAGTGCCCGGGACACCAACTCCTACGAGCAGTACTTC
TRBV13,17,TRBD2,NA,TRBJ2-1,CASSLRVAGNGYNEQFF,TGTGCCAGCAGCCTGAGGGTAGCGGGTAATGGCTACAATGAGCAGTTCTTC
TRBV20-1,14,NA,many,TRBJ2-5,CSADDTGRWETQYF,TGCAGTGCTGACGACACGGGAAGATGGGAGACCCAGTACTTC
TRBV6-5,16,NA,few,TRBJ2-3,CASSSDWNFSTDTQYF,TGTGCCAGCAGTTCGGACTGGAACTTTAGCACAGATACGCAGTATTTT
TRBV6-5,15,NA,few,TRBJ1-1,CASSYSWPGGTEAFF,TGTGCCAGCAGTTACTCCTGGCCCGGGGGGACTGAAGCTTTCTTT
TRBV5-1,16,TRBD1,many,TRBJ2-7,CASSDRGQGEYYEQYF,TGCGCCAGCAGCGATCGCGGACAGGGGGAGTACTACGAGCAGTACTTC
TRBV15,15,NA,few,TRBJ2-6,CATSRQGNGANVLTF,TGTGCCACCAGCAGACAGGGAAATGGGGCCAACGTCCTGACTTTC
TRBV7-2,14,NA,few,TRBJ1-6,CASSFGTPRSPLHF,TGTGCCAGCAGCTTCGGTACACCTCGCTCACCCCTCCACTTT
TRBV18,15,NA,few,TRBJ2-1,CASSPPYRVEGEQFF,TGTGCCAGCTCACCACCTTACAGGGTGGAAGGTGAGCAGTTCTTC
TRBV20-1,14,NA,few,TRBJ1-2,CSARIGRGNYGYTF,TGCAGTGCTAGAATTGGCCGCGGGAACTATGGCTACACCTTC
TRBV20-1,12,NA,few,TRBJ2-7,CSARDYFYEQYF,TGCAGTGCAAGAGACTACTTCTACGAGCAGTACTTC
TRBV9,16,TRBD2,few,TRBJ2-7,CASSLQSGTRIYEQYF,TGTGCCAGCAGCTTACAATCCGGGACTAGAATTTACGAGCAGTACTTC
TRBV12-3/TRBV12-4,15,NA,NA,TRBJ2-7,CASSPSHRDDYEQYF,TGTGCCAGCAGTCCAAGCCACAGGGATGACTACGAGCAGTACTTC
TRBV24-1,16,TRBD2,NA,TRBJ2-2,CATGLAGGHNTGELFF,TGTGCCACTGGACTAGCGGGGGGGCACAACACCGGGGAGCTGTTTTTT
TRBV11-1,19,NA,NA,TRBJ2-7,CASSLGGLGRPSFSYEQYF,TGTGCCAGCAGCTTAGGGGGTCTGGGTCGCCCGTCGTTTTCCTACGAGCAGTACTTC
TRBV12-3/TRBV12-4,15,NA,few,TRBJ2-1,CASNPGQLTFNEQFF,TGTGCCAGCAACCCGGGACAACTCACCTTCAATGAGCAGTTCTTC
TRBV19,15,TRBD1,NA,TRBJ2-2,CATYRQGSNTGELFF,TGTGCCACGTATCGACAGGGTTCGAACACCGGGGAGCTGTTTTTT
TRBV12-3/TRBV12-4,12,NA,NA,TRBJ1-1,CASTRDMKEAFF,TGTGCCAGCACCCGGGACATGAAGGAAGCTTTCTTT